This T cell receptor beta chain was sequenced during a study of blood T cell repertoires in COVID-19. The overall study: Acute-phase and convalescent COVID-19 samples originated in the United States, Italy and Spain. PBMCs, B-cell-depleted T cells, or T cells provided the cDNA or gDNA that made up the material.

The CDR3 is made up of 15 amino acids. The germline CDR1 and CDR2 sequences are MDHEN and SYDVKM. J lost 2 bases, V lost 1 base, and 3 bases had no gene match. In the source study's methods: By means of reference gene primer amplification, nucleated cell counts were estimated. Using immunoSEQ multiplex PCR, the repertoire was profiled, and TCRdb retains in-frame clones only, with some absent. V and J calls and clone size come straight from that table; D and trimming were deduced from the DNA. The repertoire has 250,000 to 300,000 clones, 86% of them found once; the top ten carry approximately 4%. The receptor was isolated from a man between 18 and 35 years old with active or convalescent COVID-19. The genes are TRBV28 and TRBJ2-7, with TRBD1 matching over 9 bases. The sequenced material came from peripheral blood. The CDR3 sequence: CASSLLGQGAYEQYF. CDR3 nucleotide sequence: TGTGCCAGCAGTTTATTGGGACAGGGTGCCTACGAGCAGTACTTC.